This T cell receptor (beta chain) was found in a study of T cell therapy after organ transplantation. Study at large: T cells were expanded 2 weeks with 30 CMV class I/II epitopes.

As regards this clone: Its antigen is unknown.

V dropped 3 bases and J dropped 0 bases, with 6 bases sitting between them. This CDR3 contains 13 residues. Germline values: CDR1 LNHDA, CDR2 SQIVND (reference sequence). The protocol was immunoSEQ multiplex PCR, while the TCRdb copy is restricted to in-frame clones and leaves out a portion. The sample has approximately 15,000 clones; 65% to 90% are singletons. Time point reported: 20-29 weeks after completion of therapy. Sequenced material: CD8+ T cells from blood, taken after autologous CMV-specific T cell therapy. The source is a human patient who had received a solid organ transplant and had CMV disease. A subset of T cells may come from the graft donor. The rearrangement uses TRBV19 and TRBJ2-7; D remains unclear. CDR3 coding DNA: TGTGCCAGTAGTATCAGTCCCTCCTACGAGCAGTACTTC. Protein: CASSISPSYEQYF.